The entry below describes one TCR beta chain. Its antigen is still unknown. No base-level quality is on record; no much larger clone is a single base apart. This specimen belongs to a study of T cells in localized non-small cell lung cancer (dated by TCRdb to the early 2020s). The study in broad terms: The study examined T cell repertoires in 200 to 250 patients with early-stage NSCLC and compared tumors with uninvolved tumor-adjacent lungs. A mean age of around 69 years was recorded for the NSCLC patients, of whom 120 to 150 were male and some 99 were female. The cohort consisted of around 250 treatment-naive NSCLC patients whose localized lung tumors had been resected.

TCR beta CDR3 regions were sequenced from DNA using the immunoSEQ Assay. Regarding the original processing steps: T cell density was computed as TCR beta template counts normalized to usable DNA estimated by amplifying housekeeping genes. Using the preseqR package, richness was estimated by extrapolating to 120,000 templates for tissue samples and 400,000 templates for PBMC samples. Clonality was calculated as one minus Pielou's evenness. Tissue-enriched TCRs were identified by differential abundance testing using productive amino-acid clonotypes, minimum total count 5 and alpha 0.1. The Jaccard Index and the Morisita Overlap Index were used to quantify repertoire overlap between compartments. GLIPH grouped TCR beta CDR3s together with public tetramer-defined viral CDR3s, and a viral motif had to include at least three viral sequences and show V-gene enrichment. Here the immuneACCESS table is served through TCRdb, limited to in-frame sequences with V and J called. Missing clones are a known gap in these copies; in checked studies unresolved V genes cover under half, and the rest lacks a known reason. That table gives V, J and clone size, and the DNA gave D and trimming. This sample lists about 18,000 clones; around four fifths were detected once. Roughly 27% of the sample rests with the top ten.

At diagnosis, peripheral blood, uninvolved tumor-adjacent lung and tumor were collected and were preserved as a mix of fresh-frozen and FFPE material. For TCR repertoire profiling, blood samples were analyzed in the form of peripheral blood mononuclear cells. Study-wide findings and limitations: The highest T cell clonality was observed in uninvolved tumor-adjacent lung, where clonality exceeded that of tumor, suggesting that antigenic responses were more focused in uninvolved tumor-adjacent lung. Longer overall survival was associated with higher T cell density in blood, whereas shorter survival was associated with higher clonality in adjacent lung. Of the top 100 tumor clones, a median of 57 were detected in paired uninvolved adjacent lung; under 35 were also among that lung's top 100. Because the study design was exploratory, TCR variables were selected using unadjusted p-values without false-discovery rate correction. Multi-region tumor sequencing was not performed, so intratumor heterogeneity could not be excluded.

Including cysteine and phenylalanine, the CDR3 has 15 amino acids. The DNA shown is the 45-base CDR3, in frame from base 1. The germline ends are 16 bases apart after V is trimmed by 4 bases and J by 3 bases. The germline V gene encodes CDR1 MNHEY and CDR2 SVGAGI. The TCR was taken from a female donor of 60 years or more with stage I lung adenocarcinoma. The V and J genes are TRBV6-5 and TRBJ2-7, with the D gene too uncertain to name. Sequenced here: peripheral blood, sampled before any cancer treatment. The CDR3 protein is CASSFGPTSNYEQYF. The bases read TGTGCCAGCAGTTTTGGACCGACTTCCAACTACGAGCAGTACTTC.